This TCR beta chain is drawn from a study of blood T cells in healthy people across ages. Study results and caveats: When set beside aged donors, long-lived donors presented more naive CD4+ cells and higher diversity. Researchers judged that diversity estimates from one million T cells fell short of true values.

Sample-barcoded 5' priming and a J-beta primer mix drove a second PCR of 7 to 11 cycles. Sequencing yielded, for each sample, at least 3 million paired-end reads carrying CDR3. TCRdb redid the calling of the 5' RACE reads with MiXCR, one entry per CDR3 protein. The repertoire includes approximately 1,000,000 distinct CDR3 sequences, more than 35% of them detected once, and around 18% sits in the top ten. Healthy Caucasians from Russia aged roughly 6 to 95 served as donors. This CDR3 has 14 residues. Trimming removed 4 bases from V and 1 base from J; junction bases left unmatched: 1. CDR1 is SGHVS, CDR2 FQNEAQ, per germline. Notes on this clonotype: Its antigen is currently unknown.

The chain uses TRBV7-8 and TRBJ2-5; TRBD1 agrees at 9 bases. Sequencing was performed on blood. The source is a woman aged 55-70 years in good health. CDR3 in amino acids: CASSWGQGQETQYF. As DNA, the CDR3 is TGTGCCAGCAGCTGGGGACAGGGCCAAGAGACCCAGTACTTC.